This T cell receptor beta chain was sequenced during a study of blood T cells in healthy people across ages (dated by TCRdb to between 2015 and 2016). At the level of the whole study: Template switching captured roughly one uniquely barcoded TCR beta cDNA molecule per two T cells in model experiments. The study measured age-related changes in TCR beta repertoire diversity using deep sequencing normalized with unique cDNA molecular identifiers. The donors were split into four age groups: young (average 16 years), middle-aged (roughly 40), aged (about 62) and long-lived (about 74). Two additional independent replicas of 1 million unique cDNA reads from the same blood draw were analyzed for two donors (one aged 18 to 29 and one aged 80 or older). Study-wide conclusions, independent of this receptor: Because profiling used bulk unsorted PBMCs, naive and antigen-experienced compartments could not be compared conclusively. Compared with the aged group, the long-lived group had more naive CD4+ T cells, fewer expanded clones and increased TCR diversity, suggesting age selection. A strong correlation was found between observed TCR beta diversity and the percentage of naive T cells measured by flow cytometry. Because the CMV infection status of the donors was unknown, age-related changes in expanded clonotypes may potentially have been confounded. Observed TCR beta diversity per million T cells fell roughly linearly with age, and a significant reduction was already apparent by age about 36. Estimates of total diversity based on one million sequenced T cells were considered lower bounds and underestimates.

Receptor libraries were prepared by 5' RACE. Sequencing took place on an Illumina HiSeq 2500. The second PCR ran for roughly 7 to 11 cycles and used a J-beta primer mix along with a sample-barcoded 5' primer. A unique molecular identifier was introduced onto each TCR beta cDNA molecule by a template-switch 5' adaptor carrying 12 random nucleotides. Each sample yielded at least 3 million CDR3-containing paired-end reads. The Mint cDNA synthesis kit, primed by a TRBC-specific oligonucleotide, was used to synthesize first-strand cDNA from all RNA. After uracil-DNA glycosylase treatment, a first 18-cycle PCR used universal primers M1SS and BC2_uni_R on all cDNA. On the authors' methods: For normalization, 1 million high-quality reads, each with a distinct molecular identifier, were randomly selected from each sample. Reads sharing molecular identifiers were discarded rather than binned into consensus sequences. MiTCR, with a Q25 quality threshold and the strictest error-elimination algorithm, was used for CDR3 identification, clonotype clustering and error correction. Lower-bound total TCR beta diversity was estimated with a nonparametric unseen species model using Euler transformation. TCRdb trimmed public reads at Q25 via fastp, called clones via MiXCR and kept in-frame beta chains. Entries are consolidated by CDR3 protein sequence, retaining the most common genes and DNA. The V and J calls come from TCRdb's annotation, not from the publication. The sample data list approximately 760,000 distinct CDR3 sequences, and 25% of these were observed just once. The ten largest clones capture more than 8% of the sample.

Deletion took 3 bases off V and 1 base off J, with a span of 9 bases between the germline ends. CDR1 SQVTM and CDR2 ANQGSEA were looked up in the germline V gene. The CDR3 numbers 13 residues from cysteine through phenylalanine. Only the CDR3 DNA is retained, 39 bases long and in frame from the first base. With respect to this clonotype: This receptor's antigen is unknown. Base-call qualities are not available, and no considerably larger clone is one nucleotide away.

Systemically healthy Caucasian individuals from Russia, some 40 in total and aged roughly 6 to 100 years, were included as donors. Roughly 10 milliliters of peripheral blood were drawn from each donor into EDTA-treated Vacutainer tubes. Ficoll-Paque density-gradient centrifugation was used to isolate PBMCs, with at least 6.5 million per sample. Trizol reagent was used to extract total RNA from the PBMCs, yielding at least 6 micrograms per sample. For every donor, flow cytometry on a PBMC aliquot measured the percentage of naive CD45RAhigh/CD27high T cells. These data were also reused for a study on T cells of mothers and their children. As that second paper reports: Nine systemically healthy Caucasian individuals served as donors, namely three mothers together with their six children. cDNA synthesis used all of the extracted RNA, with approximately 1.4 ug of RNA in each 15 ul reaction. Sample barcodes and 2-4 random nucleotides were added via the M1S primer in the second PCR. Each mother yielded over 8.5 million TCR beta CDR3 reads and each child 2.5 million to 3 million reads. Thymic selection similarly shapes TCR recombination output in related and unrelated pairs, with minor effect from inherited differences. Normalized repertoire overlap was always slightly but never significantly higher in related than unrelated mother-child pairs. Persistent microchimeric T cell clones were not detected, at a sensitivity of about 100 clones per million clonotypes. In the study, deep NGS was used to compare the TCR beta repertoires of mothers and children, and features distinguishing related mother-child pairs from unrelated individuals were sought. On average, the children were around 11 +/- 4 years old, while the mothers were approximately 40 +/- 4 years old. After adapters were ligated using NEBNext reagents, the libraries underwent 100+100 nt paired-end sequencing on an Illumina HiSeq 2000. Mother and child libraries were prepared a month apart and sequenced in separate runs to prevent cross-contamination. Between about 500,000 and 2,100,000 distinct TCR beta clonotypes were identified per donor. Naive TCR beta clonotypes were estimated from low-frequency clonotypes matched to each donor's FACS-determined naive share, without sorting.

The sequenced sample consisted of blood. In this chain, TRBV29-1 is recombined with TRBJ2-5, with TRBD1 tentatively as D gene (5 bases match). The source is a boy aged 5-17 years in good health. The DNA is as follows: TGCAGCGTTGATGACAGACTCCAAGAGACCCAGTACTTC. Its protein reads: CSVDDRLQETQYF.